This record concerns one T cell receptor (beta chain) sequence. Its cognate antigen has yet to be identified. No much larger clone is present one base from it, and per-base qualities are unavailable. TCRbeta CDR3 regions were amplified from genomic DNA using the immunoSEQ Assay, a bias-controlled multiplex PCR. As for the original processing: The number of nucleated cells in each sample was estimated by amplification of reference gene primers within the assay. To quantify the absolute abundance of each unique TCRbeta CDR3 rearrangement, sequence reads were collapsed and filtered. For each sample, productive Simpson clonality was calculated by taking the square root of Simpson's diversity index across productive rearrangements. In TCRdb, the immuneACCESS table is reduced to in-frame sequences with V and J assigned. These tables do not hold every clone; where another copy was compared, an unresolved V gene accounts for under half, and the others remain unexplained. The V and J calls and clone size were taken over from that table, and D and trimming were inferred from the DNA. For this sample the table gives fewer than 200,000 clones, of which approximately 92% were detected only once. Clones ranked in the top ten supply 3.5% to 5% of the sample.

Collaborating institutions collected whole blood in K2EDTA tubes following their own protocols. Collaborator samples were shipped for TCRbeta analysis as frozen whole blood, isolated PBMCs, or DNA extracted from either sample type. Trimming costs V 2 bases and J 7 bases, and their ends lie 12 bases apart. The germline V gene sets CDR1 to SGHTA and CDR2 to FQGTGA. Including the terminal cysteine and phenylalanine, the CDR3 comprises 14 residues. Of the read, only the CDR3 DNA is kept; its 42 bases are in frame from base 1. These data belong to a study of blood T cell repertoires in COVID-19 (dated by TCRdb to 2020 to 2021). With regard to the full study: The collaborator samples originated in the United States, Italy and Spain and spanned the acute and convalescent phases of COVID-19. Samples were obtained from the ongoing ImmuneRACE study (first 160 participants) and from 1,200 or so subjects provided by 6 global collaborators. The repertoires were released in a freely available public database meant as a resource for research on the immune response to SARS-CoV-2. Subjects who had been exposed to COVID-19, were actively infected with it, or had recovered from it provided the deeply sampled blood TCRbeta repertoires that made up the dataset. Where HLA class I and class II types were available, the types were taken from metadata supplied by the sample provider, not from assay-based typing. A de-identified subject ID, COVID-19 status, age in years and sex were almost always included in the sample metadata. The prospective study material was composed of cDNA or gDNA derived from T cells, B-cell-depleted T cells, or PBMCs.

Findings and caveats that apply to the study as a whole: How much clinical and demographic metadata was included differed by source and by participant, and the metadata was provided uncurated.

The sequence links TRBV7-3 to TRBJ2-1; D gene: possibly TRBD2, on 6 matching bases. Sequenced input: peripheral blood. The TCR was taken from a woman in her 50s with acute or convalescent COVID-19. The sequence in DNA is TGTGCCAGCAGCTTAGATCGGGACTTAAATGAGCAGTTCTTC. This is translated as CASSLDRDLNEQFF.